The text below deals with one TCR beta chain. The germline gives CDR1 SGDLS, CDR2 YYNGEE. The CDR3 is 14 amino acids. With 2 bases removed from V and 1 base from J, the gap between germline ends came to 9 bases. As originally analysed: How many nucleated cells were present was estimated from reference gene primer amplification. Repertoires were generated with immunoSEQ multiplex PCR, while TCRdb's copy carries only in-frame clones and drops some. V and J calls and clone size are as listed in that table; D and trimming were resolved from the DNA. The sample yields around 150,000 clones, 65% to 85% seen once. This sample stems from a study of blood T cell repertoires in COVID-19. Study-level information: Samples came from the United States, Italy and Spain, spanning acute and convalescent COVID-19.

The V gene is TRBV9, the J gene TRBJ1-1; no reliable D call. The sequence came from a woman older than 75 with active or convalescent COVID-19. Sequencing was performed on peripheral blood. CDR3 loop: CASSVSPGNTEAFF. CDR3 coding DNA: TGTGCCAGCAGCGTTTCACCGGGGAACACTGAAGCTTTCTTT.